The rows below give T cell receptor beta chains drawn from one sample of a study of T-cell memory formation after mild COVID-19. TCRdb re-called the 5' RACE reads with MiXCR, one entry per CDR3 protein. This sample has 300,000 to 350,000 distinct CDR3 sequences, with approximately 15% found just once. Sequencing was performed on PBMCs or a T cell subset sorted from them (not recorded which). These receptors all come from a man aged 18-30 years who had mild COVID-19 (a few samples of this study predate the infection). Cell type and time point are not known. CDR3s include the opening cysteine and the closing phenylalanine or tryptophan. A D gene is named only where the DNA matches it firmly. A row's size may be missing; if present it is once, few, many or a size class.

d_call: -
clone_size: -
v_call: TRBV5-1
j_call: TRBJ2-7
cdr3_length: 12
cdr3_aa: CASSLESYEQYF
cdr3_nt: TGCGCCAGCAGCTTAGAGTCCTACGAGCAGTACTTC

d_call: -
clone_size: few
v_call: TRBV5-1
j_call: TRBJ2-5
cdr3_length: 16
cdr3_aa: CASSSTLSRWVETQYF
cdr3_nt: TGCGCCAGCAGCTCGACCCTGAGCCGGTGGGTAGAGACCCAGTACTTC

d_call: -
clone_size: few
v_call: TRBV4-2
j_call: TRBJ2-1
cdr3_length: 11
cdr3_aa: CASSQSNGQFF
cdr3_nt: TGTGCCAGCAGCCAGTCAAACGGACAGTTCTTC

d_call: TRBD2
clone_size: -
v_call: TRBV6-5
j_call: TRBJ2-4
cdr3_length: 17
cdr3_aa: CASSYSPSGGRMNIQYF
cdr3_nt: TGTGCCAGCAGTTACTCGCCTAGCGGGGGGCGGATGAACATTCAGTACTTC

d_call: -
clone_size: few
v_call: TRBV6-5
j_call: TRBJ2-1
cdr3_length: 13
cdr3_aa: CASRTAHYNEQFF
cdr3_nt: TGTGCCTCGCGGACGGCACACTACAATGAGCAGTTCTTC

d_call: -
clone_size: -
v_call: TRBV21-1
j_call: TRBJ2-3
cdr3_length: 15
cdr3_aa: CASSKAEQGADTQYF
cdr3_nt: TGTGCCAGCAGCAAAGCAGAACAGGGGGCAGATACGCAGTATTTT

d_call: -
clone_size: few
v_call: TRBV5-5
j_call: TRBJ2-7
cdr3_length: 14
cdr3_aa: CASSLWTASYEQYF
cdr3_nt: TGTGCCAGCAGCTTATGGACAGCCTCCTACGAGCAGTACTTC

d_call: TRBD1
clone_size: few
v_call: TRBV7-3
j_call: TRBJ2-5
cdr3_length: 15
cdr3_aa: CASSPGQGQQETQYF
cdr3_nt: TGTGCCAGCAGCCCTGGACAGGGGCAGCAAGAGACCCAGTACTTC

d_call: -
clone_size: many
v_call: TRBV6-5
j_call: TRBJ2-3
cdr3_length: 12
cdr3_aa: CASSYGTDTQYF
cdr3_nt: TGTGCCAGCAGTTACGGGACAGATACGCAGTATTTT

d_call: TRBD2
clone_size: -
v_call: TRBV5-5
j_call: TRBJ2-1
cdr3_length: 16
cdr3_aa: CASSRLAGAFYNEQFF
cdr3_nt: TGTGCCAGCAGCAGACTAGCGGGGGCCTTCTACAATGAGCAGTTCTTC

d_call: -
clone_size: few
v_call: TRBV20-1
j_call: TRBJ1-6
cdr3_length: 15
cdr3_aa: CSARDWGSYNSPLHF
cdr3_nt: TGCAGTGCTAGAGATTGGGGATCCTATAATTCACCCCTCCACTTT

d_call: -
clone_size: many
v_call: TRBV9
j_call: TRBJ2-2
cdr3_length: 13
cdr3_aa: CASSAHLPGELFF
cdr3_nt: TGTGCCAGCAGCGCTCACCTACCCGGGGAGCTGTTTTTT

d_call: TRBD1
clone_size: few
v_call: TRBV29-1
j_call: TRBJ1-2
cdr3_length: 13
cdr3_aa: CSVMTGGNYGYTF
cdr3_nt: TGCAGCGTGATGACAGGGGGAAACTATGGCTACACCTTC

d_call: -
clone_size: -
v_call: TRBV20-1
j_call: TRBJ2-3
cdr3_length: 13
cdr3_aa: CSARGQSTDTQYF
cdr3_nt: TGCAGTGCTAGGGGGCAGTCCACAGATACGCAGTATTTT

d_call: -
clone_size: -
v_call: TRBV5-6
j_call: TRBJ2-1
cdr3_length: 11
cdr3_aa: CASSFQGEQFF
cdr3_nt: TGTGCCAGCAGCTTCCAGGGGGAGCAGTTCTTC

d_call: -
clone_size: -
v_call: TRBV14
j_call: TRBJ1-2
cdr3_length: 18
cdr3_aa: CASSPRGRGSVFRYGYTF
cdr3_nt: TGTGCCAGCAGCCCCCGGGGCAGGGGTTCTGTCTTCCGGTATGGCTACACCTTC

d_call: TRBD1
clone_size: -
v_call: TRBV29-1
j_call: TRBJ2-5
cdr3_length: 14
cdr3_aa: CSTPGTGGQETQYF
cdr3_nt: TGCAGCACCCCCGGGACAGGGGGGCAAGAGACCCAGTACTTC

d_call: -
clone_size: few
v_call: TRBV4-1
j_call: TRBJ1-6
cdr3_length: 14
cdr3_aa: CASGLEGNRSPLHF
cdr3_nt: TGCGCCAGCGGATTGGAGGGAAATCGGTCACCCCTCCACTTT

d_call: -
clone_size: few
v_call: TRBV7-6
j_call: TRBJ1-5
cdr3_length: 15
cdr3_aa: CASSLDDSTDQPQHF
cdr3_nt: TGTGCCAGCAGCTTAGATGACAGTACGGATCAGCCCCAGCATTTT

d_call: -
clone_size: few
v_call: TRBV7-9
j_call: TRBJ2-1
cdr3_length: 13
cdr3_aa: CASSSDFYNEQFF
cdr3_nt: TGTGCCAGCAGCTCTGATTTCTACAATGAGCAGTTCTTC

d_call: TRBD1
clone_size: many
v_call: TRBV20-1
j_call: TRBJ2-1
cdr3_length: 13
cdr3_aa: CSASGTGGTEQFF
cdr3_nt: TGCAGTGCTAGTGGGACAGGGGGCACTGAGCAGTTCTTC

d_call: -
clone_size: -
v_call: TRBV7-9
j_call: TRBJ1-1
cdr3_length: 12
cdr3_aa: CASSTHYTEAFF
cdr3_nt: TGTGCCAGCAGCACCCACTACACTGAAGCTTTCTTT

d_call: -
clone_size: -
v_call: TRBV10-3
j_call: TRBJ1-1
cdr3_length: 16
cdr3_aa: CAISERQGPGNTEAFF
cdr3_nt: TGTGCCATCAGTGAAAGGCAGGGACCTGGGAACACTGAAGCTTTCTTT

d_call: -
clone_size: few
v_call: TRBV6-5
j_call: TRBJ2-3
cdr3_length: 16
cdr3_aa: CASSYSFGAGTDTQYF
cdr3_nt: TGTGCCAGCAGTTACTCGTTCGGGGCGGGCACAGATACGCAGTATTTT

d_call: TRBD1
clone_size: few
v_call: TRBV7-9
j_call: TRBJ2-2
cdr3_length: 16
cdr3_aa: CASSTRQGTNTGELFF
cdr3_nt: TGTGCCAGCAGCACACGACAGGGCACGAACACCGGGGAGCTGTTTTTT

d_call: TRBD1
clone_size: many
v_call: TRBV20-1
j_call: TRBJ2-4
cdr3_length: 15
cdr3_aa: CSASRQGRAKNIQYF
cdr3_nt: TGCAGTGCTTCAAGACAGGGGCGAGCCAAAAACATTCAGTACTTC

d_call: TRBD2
clone_size: -
v_call: TRBV20-1
j_call: TRBJ2-2
cdr3_length: 15
cdr3_aa: CSARPSGTNTGELFF
cdr3_nt: TGCAGTGCTAGACCCAGCGGGACTAACACCGGGGAGCTGTTTTTT

d_call: -
clone_size: many
v_call: TRBV4-2
j_call: TRBJ1-5
cdr3_length: 17
cdr3_aa: CASSQDGDIGSNQPQHF
cdr3_nt: TGTGCCAGCAGCCAAGATGGGGACATTGGGTCCAATCAGCCCCAGCATTTT

d_call: TRBD2
clone_size: -
v_call: TRBV7-2
j_call: TRBJ2-5
cdr3_length: 15
cdr3_aa: CASSPGTSGGRTQYF
cdr3_nt: TGTGCCAGCAGCCCCGGGACTAGCGGGGGGCGGACCCAGTACTTC

d_call: -
clone_size: many
v_call: TRBV7-8
j_call: TRBJ2-1
cdr3_length: 13
cdr3_aa: CASSSAARREQFF
cdr3_nt: TGTGCCAGCAGCTCGGCGGCGCGGCGGGAGCAGTTCTTC

d_call: TRBD1
clone_size: few
v_call: TRBV12-3/TRBV12-4
j_call: TRBJ2-1
cdr3_length: 12
cdr3_aa: CASSVTGNEQFF
cdr3_nt: TGTGCCAGCAGTGTGACAGGGAATGAGCAGTTCTTC

d_call: -
clone_size: -
v_call: TRBV4-3
j_call: TRBJ1-1
cdr3_length: 16
cdr3_aa: CASSQDVGVSNTEAFF
cdr3_nt: TGCGCCAGCAGCCAAGATGTGGGGGTTTCGAACACTGAAGCTTTCTTT

d_call: -
clone_size: few
v_call: TRBV7-2
j_call: TRBJ1-1
cdr3_length: 15
cdr3_aa: CASSPNWGLNTEAFF
cdr3_nt: TGTGCCAGCAGCCCCAACTGGGGTTTGAATACTGAAGCTTTCTTT

d_call: TRBD2
clone_size: -
v_call: TRBV4-3
j_call: TRBJ2-3
cdr3_length: 19
cdr3_aa: CASSSPGRLAGGSTDTQYF
cdr3_nt: TGCGCCAGCAGCTCCCCCGGGAGACTAGCGGGGGGTAGCACAGATACGCAGTATTTT

d_call: TRBD1
clone_size: few
v_call: TRBV4-1
j_call: TRBJ2-5
cdr3_length: 14
cdr3_aa: CASSTPGQGLTQYF
cdr3_nt: TGCGCCAGCAGCACCCCGGGACAGGGGTTGACCCAGTACTTC

d_call: -
clone_size: few
v_call: TRBV6-5
j_call: TRBJ1-2
cdr3_length: 12
cdr3_aa: CASRGGNYGYTF
cdr3_nt: TGTGCCAGCAGAGGGGGGAACTATGGCTACACCTTC

d_call: -
clone_size: -
v_call: TRBV6-2/TRBV6-3
j_call: TRBJ1-1
cdr3_length: 12
cdr3_aa: CASNRDDGEAFF
cdr3_nt: TGTGCCAGCAATAGGGACGACGGTGAAGCTTTCTTT

d_call: -
clone_size: -
v_call: TRBV5-1
j_call: TRBJ2-5
cdr3_length: 14
cdr3_aa: CASSGGQEQETQYF
cdr3_nt: TGCGCCAGCAGCGGGGGCCAGGAGCAAGAGACCCAGTACTTC

d_call: -
clone_size: few
v_call: TRBV20-1
j_call: TRBJ1-2
cdr3_length: 13
cdr3_aa: CSTPRRAGDGYTF
cdr3_nt: TGCAGTACCCCCCGCAGGGCGGGGGATGGCTACACCTTC

d_call: -
clone_size: few
v_call: TRBV15
j_call: TRBJ2-3
cdr3_length: 14
cdr3_aa: CATSRDGGTDTQYF
cdr3_nt: TGTGCCACCAGCAGAGATGGAGGGACAGATACGCAGTATTTT

d_call: -
clone_size: -
v_call: TRBV20-1
j_call: TRBJ1-2
cdr3_length: 13
cdr3_aa: CSAPPGGARGYTF
cdr3_nt: TGCAGTGCTCCCCCCGGGGGCGCCCGGGGCTACACCTTC

d_call: TRBD1
clone_size: -
v_call: TRBV7-9
j_call: TRBJ1-2
cdr3_length: 16
cdr3_aa: CASSPNPGQGVGGYTF
cdr3_nt: TGTGCCAGCAGCCCCAATCCGGGACAGGGGGTAGGCGGCTACACCTTC

d_call: TRBD1
clone_size: -
v_call: TRBV10-3
j_call: TRBJ2-1
cdr3_length: 13
cdr3_aa: CAISGDRNNEQFF
cdr3_nt: TGTGCCATCAGTGGGGACAGGAACAATGAGCAGTTCTTC